This is a list of T cell receptor beta chains from one sample in a study of blood T cell repertoires in COVID-19. Repertoires were generated with immunoSEQ multiplex PCR, while TCRdb's copy carries only in-frame clones and drops some. Among approximately 250,000 clones listed, 84% were seen once. The sequenced material came from peripheral blood. Receptors originate from a human donor in a cohort sampled during active COVID-19. Both conserved end residues are part of each CDR3. D genes are given only for firm matches. Clone size is not always given. Where it is, it says once, few, many or a class for expanded clones.

NA	TRBV20-1	TRBJ2-7	NA	TGCAGTGCGAAACTCCGGGACGAGCAGTACTTC	CSAKLRDEQYF
TRBD2	TRBV6-1	TRBJ2-3	NA	TGTGCCAGCAGTGCTCCCGCGGGACTAGCGGGAGGGGTAAGCACAGATACGCAGTATTTT	CASSAPAGLAGGVSTDTQYF
TRBD2	TRBV10-1	TRBJ2-3	NA	TGCGCCAGTAGCGGGAGGGCCGACTGGACGCAGTATTTT	CASSGRADWTQYF
NA	TRBV3-1/TRBV3-2	TRBJ2-2	few	TGTGCCAGCAGCCAAGATTCCAGGGTGACCGGGGAGCTGTTTTTT	CASSQDSRVTGELFF
NA	TRBV19	TRBJ2-5	NA	TGTGCCAGTAGTATCACTGGAGAGACCCAGTACTTC	CASSITGETQYF
NA	TRBV6-2/TRBV6-3	TRBJ2-5	NA	TGTGCCAGCAGTCTCCCCGGGGAGTATGAGACCCAGTACTTC	CASSLPGEYETQYF
NA	TRBV10-3	TRBJ2-7	NA	TGTGCCATCAGTCGTACCAATACATACGAGCAGTACTTC	CAISRTNTYEQYF
TRBD2	TRBV29-1	TRBJ2-1	NA	TGCAGCGTTGAGGAATCAGCGGGGCTTGAGCAGTTCTTC	CSVEESAGLEQFF
NA	TRBV6-5	TRBJ2-7	few	TGTGCCAGCAAGGGCGAGCTAAGTCGTACAGGCGAGCAGTACTTC	CASKGELSRTGEQYF
NA	TRBV24-1	TRBJ1-2	NA	TGTGCCACCAGTGATTCGCGAGTGAATGGCTACACCTTC	CATSDSRVNGYTF
NA	TRBV2	TRBJ2-7	many	TGTGCCAGTGGGACTGTATTCTCCTACGAGCAGTACTTC	CASGTVFSYEQYF
NA	TRBV6-5	TRBJ2-2	NA	TGTGCCAGCAGTTACCGCGGACTCCCGGGGGAGCTGTTTTTT	CASSYRGLPGELFF